This TCR beta chain was identified during a study of Ad26.COV2.S vaccination and SARS-CoV-2 variants. Background on the study: Ad26.COV2.S shots went into the muscle once or twice, 56 days apart. Findings of the study overall: In vaccinated individuals, spike-specific CD8+ and CD4+ T cell responses reportedly displayed substantial breadth. Using TCR breadth and depth analyses may have led to underestimated total T cell responses. Non-spike TCR breadth showed similarity between vaccine and placebo recipients.

V trimming: 2 bases; J trimming: 3 bases; junction bases outside the gene matches: 7. There are 16 residues in the CDR3. Germline CDR1 SGHDN, CDR2 FVKESK. Indicated treatment: some 20 received Ad26.COV2.S at low or high dose, single or two shots; roughly five received placebo; per-sample allocation not given. Sampling took place 63 days after the first vaccine or placebo injection. Regarding this clone: The target antigen is unknown.

TCRdb keeps only in-frame clones here, not all; method: immunoSEQ multiplex PCR. The sample carries more than 300,000 clones, about 89% recorded once. V is TRBV14 and J is TRBJ2-1, with 7 bases aligning to TRBD1. The source was peripheral blood, collected in a trial of Ad26.COV2.S vaccine versus placebo. The clonotype originates from a person aged 18-60 years who received the Ad26.COV2.S COVID-19 vaccine or a placebo. The CDR3 sequence is CASSQLQGVDYNEQFF. DNA of the CDR3: TGTGCCAGCAGCCAACTTCAGGGGGTGGACTACAATGAGCAGTTCTTC.